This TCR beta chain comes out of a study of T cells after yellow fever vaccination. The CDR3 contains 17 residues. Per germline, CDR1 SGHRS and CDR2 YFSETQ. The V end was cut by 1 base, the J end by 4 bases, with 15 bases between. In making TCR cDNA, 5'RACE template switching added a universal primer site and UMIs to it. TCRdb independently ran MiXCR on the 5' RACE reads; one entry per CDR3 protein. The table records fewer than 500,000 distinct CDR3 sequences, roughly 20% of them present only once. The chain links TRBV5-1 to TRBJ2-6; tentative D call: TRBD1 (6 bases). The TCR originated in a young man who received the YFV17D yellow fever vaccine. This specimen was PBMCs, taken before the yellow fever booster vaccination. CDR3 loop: CASSLQIQGSGANVLTF. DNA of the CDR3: TGCGCCAGCAGCTTGCAAATACAGGGTTCCGGGGCCAACGTCCTGACTTTC. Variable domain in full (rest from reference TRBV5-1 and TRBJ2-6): KAGVTQTPRYLIKTRGQQVTLSCSPISGHRSVSWYQQTPGQGLQFLFEYFSETQRNKGNFPGRFSGRQFSNSRSEMNVSTLELGDSALYLCASSLQIQGSGANVLTFGAGSRLTVL.